This T cell receptor (beta chain) originates from a study of neoadjuvant nivolumab and ipilimumab in lung cancer. The ends lost 5 bases at V and 3 bases at J; junction bases unmatched: 4. CDR3 size: 14 residues. Germline V gives CDR1 MNHEY, CDR2 SVGAGI. Here immunoSEQ multiplex PCR was the method, and the copy in TCRdb shows in-frame clones only, minus some. The sample includes about 18,000 clones, over 70% of them seen just once. The clonotype was recovered from an adult with non-small cell lung cancer. The material was peripheral blood, obtained before neoadjuvant nivolumab, alone or with ipilimumab. The chain carries TRBV6-5 and TRBJ2-5; 9 bases map to TRBD2. CDR3 DNA sequence: TGTGCCAGCAGTCTTCGACTAGCGGAAGAGACCCAGTACTTC. This codes for CASSLRLAEETQYF.